This T cell receptor beta chain was identified during a study of shared clonotypes between healthy human individuals. Study in general: Three plates each covered CD4 naive and memory; CD8 naive two, CD8 memory one. Study-wide findings and caveats: It was observed that approximately 5% of naive CD4 clonotypes were shared across a handful of donors. Sharing of clonotypes among donors was expected to vary with sequencing depth.

V lost 8 bases, J lost 6 bases, and 10 bases lay in between. CDR1 is GTSNPN, CDR2 SVGIG, per germline (reference sequence). The CDR3 totals 10 residues. This clone was detected a few times. Its antigen is not known. Terminally differentiated effector memory CD45RA+ cells were left out of the naive CD8 fraction, which was CD45RO-negative and positively selected for CCR7. Nashville, Tennessee was home to all donors, who were Caucasian adults. Sequenced by immunoSEQ multiplex PCR; TCRdb stores in-frame clones only, minus some. The table records about 2.1 million clones, around 93% of them present only once.

The sample consisted of naive CD8+ T cells from PBMCs. The receptor was derived from a man younger than 30 in good health. Some clones in this sample may be carry-over from other donors' samples. The gene calls are TRBV30 and TRBJ1-2; D remains ambiguous. In nucleotides, the CDR3 is TGTGCCGGTAAAACCGATGGCTACACCTTC. Translation: CAGKTDGYTF.